This TCR beta chain was observed in a study of a mutant IDH1 vaccine in newly diagnosed glioma. Measured with immunoSEQ multiplex PCR; TCRdb has only the in-frame clones, and not every one. The table has some 60,000 clones, roughly nine tenths seen once. A remark on this clone: The antigen is not known.

CDR3 size: 15 residues. The junction had 8 bases not matched to a gene; V was cut back by 5 bases and J by 4 bases. The germline V gene has CDR1 SGHNT and CDR2 YYREEE (reference sequence). The time point is: week 35, safety follow-up. Doses of 300 ug of mutant IDH1 20-mer peptide were given with topical imiquimod. The gene calls are TRBV5-4 and TRBJ2-5; the match to TRBD2 covers 10 bases. The sequencing here drew on PBMCs, taken from a glioma patient whose treatment included an IDH1 peptide vaccine. The origin of this receptor is a man aged 35 to 55 with glioma. The CDR3 sequence is CASSSGLAMGETQYF. CDR3 nucleotides: TGTGCCAGCAGTTCGGGACTAGCGATGGGAGAGACCCAGTACTTC.